This T cell receptor beta chain was sequenced during a study of T-cell memory formation after mild COVID-19. To note about this clonotype: The target antigen is unknown.

Between the trimmed V and J ends, which lost 1 base and 0 bases, there was a span of 6 bases. The CDR3 consists of 13 residues. CDR1 is DFQATT and CDR2 is SNEGSKA in the germline V gene (reference sequence). TCRdb re-derived calls from the 5' RACE reads in MiXCR, one entry per CDR3 protein. The sample includes approximately 340,000 distinct CDR3 sequences, roughly 15% of them seen just once. The study, taken as a whole, reports: Researchers found some responding clones in pre-infection memory, a sign that cross-reactive memory joined.

The gene calls are TRBV20-1 and TRBJ1-1; D is uncertain. The source of this sequence is a young man who had mild COVID-19 (a few samples of this study predate the infection). Cell type and time point are not known. The specimen sequenced was PBMCs or a T cell subset sorted from them (not recorded which). As DNA, the CDR3 is TGCAGTGCTAGAGGTGCAATGAACACTGAAGCTTTCTTT. Protein sequence: CSARGAMNTEAFF.